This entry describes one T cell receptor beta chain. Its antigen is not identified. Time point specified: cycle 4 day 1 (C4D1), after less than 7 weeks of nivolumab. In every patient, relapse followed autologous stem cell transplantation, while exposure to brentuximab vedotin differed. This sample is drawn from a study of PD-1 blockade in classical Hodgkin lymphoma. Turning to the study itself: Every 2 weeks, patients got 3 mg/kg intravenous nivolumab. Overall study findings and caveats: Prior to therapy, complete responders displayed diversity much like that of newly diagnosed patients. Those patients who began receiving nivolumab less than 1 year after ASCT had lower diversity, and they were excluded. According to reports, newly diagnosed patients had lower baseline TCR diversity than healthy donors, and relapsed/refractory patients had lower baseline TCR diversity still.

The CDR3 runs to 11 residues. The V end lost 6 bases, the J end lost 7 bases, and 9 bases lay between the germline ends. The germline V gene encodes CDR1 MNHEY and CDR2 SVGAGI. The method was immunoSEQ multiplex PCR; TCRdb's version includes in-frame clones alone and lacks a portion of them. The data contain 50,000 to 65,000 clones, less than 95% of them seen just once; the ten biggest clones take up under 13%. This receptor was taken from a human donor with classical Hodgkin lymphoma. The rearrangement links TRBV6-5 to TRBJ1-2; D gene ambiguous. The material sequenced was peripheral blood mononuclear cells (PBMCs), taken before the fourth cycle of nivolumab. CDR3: CASRNSLGYTF. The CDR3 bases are TGTGCCAGCAGGAACTCGCTTGGCTACACCTTC.